These T cell receptor beta chains were read from a single sample in a study of regulatory T cells in long-lasting Graves disease. From the multiplex PCR reads, TCRdb called clonotypes with MiXCR, one entry per CDR3 protein. The sample includes a few hundred thousand distinct CDR3 sequences, over 12% of them seen just once. These data are also associated with another study on T cells in Graves' hyperthyroidism and ophthalmopathy.

The sample consisted of peripheral blood mononuclear cells (PBMCs), taken at new diagnosis, from a patient treated with antithyroid drugs. These receptors all come from a woman aged 35 to 49 with Graves disease. The CDR3 runs from the conserved cysteine through the conserved F or W. A D gene is named only where the DNA matches it firmly. Only part of the rows carry a size: once, few, many, or a class if the clone is expanded.

v_call: TRBV28; clone_size: many; d_call: -; j_call: TRBJ1-5; cdr3_nt: TGTGCCAGCAGGAACAGCGTCAATCAGCCCCAGCATTTT; cdr3_aa: CASRNSVNQPQHF
v_call: TRBV28; clone_size: many; d_call: TRBD1; j_call: TRBJ2-1; cdr3_nt: TGTGCCAGCAGTAGGACAGGGGGCCTTGAGCAGTTCTTC; cdr3_aa: CASSRTGGLEQFF
v_call: TRBV6-2/TRBV6-3; clone_size: many; d_call: TRBD2; j_call: TRBJ2-7; cdr3_nt: TGTGCCAGCAGGCTGGGACTAGCGTCCTACGAGCAGTACTTC; cdr3_aa: CASRLGLASYEQYF
v_call: TRBV28; clone_size: many; d_call: TRBD2; j_call: TRBJ2-1; cdr3_nt: TGTGCCAGCAGTTCTTACCCGGGACTAGCGGGGCAGTTCTTC; cdr3_aa: CASSSYPGLAGQFF
v_call: TRBV25-1; clone_size: -; d_call: -; j_call: TRBJ2-2; cdr3_nt: TGTGCCAGCAGTGAATATTTCGGCTCCGGGGAGCTGTTTTTT; cdr3_aa: CASSEYFGSGELFF
v_call: TRBV7-8; clone_size: many; d_call: TRBD2; j_call: TRBJ2-1; cdr3_nt: TGTGCCAGCAGCTTAAGGCCAGGGGGTTTGCGGGAGGGCCTGAGTAATGAGCAGTTCTTC; cdr3_aa: CASSLRPGGLREGLSNEQFF
v_call: TRBV13; clone_size: -; d_call: TRBD1; j_call: TRBJ1-4; cdr3_nt: TGTGCCAGCAGCTCCCCGGGACAGGGCGAAAAACCGTTTTTT; cdr3_aa: CASSSPGQGEKPFF
v_call: TRBV27; clone_size: many; d_call: TRBD2; j_call: TRBJ2-7; cdr3_nt: TGTGCCAGCAGTTATGGGACTAGTGGTTACGAGCAGTACTTC; cdr3_aa: CASSYGTSGYEQYF
v_call: TRBV6-5; clone_size: many; d_call: -; j_call: TRBJ1-1; cdr3_nt: TGTGCCAGCAGTTACATCGCAGGGAGAGACACTGAAGCTTTCTTT; cdr3_aa: CASSYIAGRDTEAFF
v_call: TRBV10-3; clone_size: -; d_call: TRBD1; j_call: TRBJ1-1; cdr3_nt: TGTGCCATCAGCCAGGGGGCTTGGACTGAAGCTTTCTTT; cdr3_aa: CAISQGAWTEAFF
v_call: TRBV28; clone_size: -; d_call: TRBD2; j_call: TRBJ2-1; cdr3_nt: TGTGCCAGCAGCCCCGGACTAGCGGGGGTTAGTGAGCAGTTCTTC; cdr3_aa: CASSPGLAGVSEQFF
v_call: TRBV12-3/TRBV12-4; clone_size: many; d_call: -; j_call: TRBJ2-7; cdr3_nt: TGTGCCAGCAGCCGACACCCCTACGAGCAGTACTTC; cdr3_aa: CASSRHPYEQYF
v_call: TRBV2; clone_size: many; d_call: -; j_call: TRBJ2-1; cdr3_nt: TGTGCCAGCAGCGCGCAGTGGATGCAGTTCTTC; cdr3_aa: CASSAQWMQFF
v_call: TRBV9; clone_size: few; d_call: -; j_call: TRBJ2-3; cdr3_nt: TGTGCCAGCAGCCCCTCCTCGCCGGCAGATACGCAGTATTTT; cdr3_aa: CASSPSSPADTQYF